Sequencing of this T cell receptor beta chain was carried out in a study of spatial heterogeneity in lung cancer. The germline V gene has CDR1 LNHDA and CDR2 SQIVND (reference sequence). CDR3 length: 16 residues. With 8 bases removed from V and 7 bases from J, the gap between germline ends came to 24 bases. Time point reported: sample taken at primary tumor resection. The input material, whole RNA from tumor, nontumor lung or frozen PBMC, was sequenced unsorted. Ten or more counts support this clonotype. TCRdb re-called the 5' RACE reads with MiXCR, one entry per CDR3 protein. In the table there are about 95,000 distinct CDR3 sequences, 7% to 9% of which are singletons.

This chain joins TRBV19 and TRBJ2-1, with D perhaps TRBD1 (5 bases). The receptor was isolated from a male donor with early-stage non-small cell lung cancer. Sequencing used PBMCs, obtained at surgery. This CDR3 reads CASSLGALGSKNEQFF. In nucleotides, the CDR3 is TGTGCCAGTTCCTTAGGGGCCCTAGGAAGTAAGAATGAGCAGTTCTTC. The whole variable domain, remainder taken from reference TRBV19 and TRBJ2-1, is DGGITQSPKYLFRKEGQNVTLSCEQNLNHDAMYWYRQDPGQGLRLIYYSQIVNDFQKGDIAEGYSVSREKKESFPLTVTSAQKNPTAFYLCASSLGALGSKNEQFFGPGTRLTVL.